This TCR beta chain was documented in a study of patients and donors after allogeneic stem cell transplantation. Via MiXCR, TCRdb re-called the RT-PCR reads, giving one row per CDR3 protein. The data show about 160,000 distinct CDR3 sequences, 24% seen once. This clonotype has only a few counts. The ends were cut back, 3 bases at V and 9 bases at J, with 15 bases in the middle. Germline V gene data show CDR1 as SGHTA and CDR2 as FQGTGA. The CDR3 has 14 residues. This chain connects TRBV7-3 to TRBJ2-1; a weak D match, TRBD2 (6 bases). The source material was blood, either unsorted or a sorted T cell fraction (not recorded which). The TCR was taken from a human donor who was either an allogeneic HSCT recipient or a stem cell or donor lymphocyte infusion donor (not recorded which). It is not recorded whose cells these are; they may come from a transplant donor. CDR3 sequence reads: CASSFRQLAIEQFF. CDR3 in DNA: TGTGCCAGCAGCTTTAGGCAACTAGCTATTGAGCAGTTCTTC.